The rows below give T cell receptor beta chains drawn from one sample of a study of blood T cell repertoires in COVID-19. Clones were read by immunoSEQ multiplex PCR, and TCRdb kept only the in-frame ones, dropping some. The sample yields 75,000 to 90,000 clones, about 90% seen once. Specimen: peripheral blood. These receptors originate from a man between 18 and 29 years old with COVID-19, enrolled during active disease. The CDR3 runs from the conserved cysteine through the conserved F or W. A D gene is named only where the DNA matches it firmly. Expanded clones get a size class; other rows say once, few or many, or leave the size out.

d_call j_call v_call clone_size cdr3_nt cdr3_aa
TRBD1 TRBJ1-2 TRBV20-1 . TGCAGTGCAGGGACAGGGGGCTACACCTTC CSAGTGGYTF
. TRBJ1-2 TRBV28 . TGTGCCAGCAGTTTAAGCAAGAACTATGGCTACACCTTC CASSLSKNYGYTF
TRBD2 TRBJ2-7 TRBV25-1 . TGTGCCAGCAGTGAATCTAGCGGGAGGTACCAAGTCAAATACTTC CASSESSGRYQVKYF
. TRBJ1-2 TRBV6-5 . TGTGCCAGCAGTTACGCCCCAGGGTATGGCTACACCTTC CASSYAPGYGYTF
TRBD1 TRBJ2-7 TRBV7-2 . TGTGCCAGCAGCCTAAGAGACAGGGGGGCCTACGAGCAGTACTTC CASSLRDRGAYEQYF
. TRBJ1-4 TRBV7-6 . TGTGCCAGCAGCTTAGACGGAGGGACTAATGAAAAACTGCTTTTT CASSLDGGTNEKLLF
. TRBJ1-1 TRBV19 . TGTGCCAGCCCAGGGGACCCGAACACTGAAGCTTTCTTT CASPGDPNTEAFF
. TRBJ1-2 TRBV7-2 . TGTGCCAGCAGCGGCACTGGGGGCTTTTCGAACTATGGCTACACCTTC CASSGTGGFSNYGYTF
TRBD1 TRBJ1-2 TRBV19 . TGTGCCAGTAGTTTACAGGGGAATGGCTACACCTTC CASSLQGNGYTF
. TRBJ2-5 TRBV19 . TGTGCCAGTAGTATCCCTTCCAGGGTTAACGAGACCCAGTACTTC CASSIPSRVNETQYF
. TRBJ1-6 TRBV11-2 . TGTGCCAGCAGCCCCGCAGGGTATAATTCACCCCTCCACTTT CASSPAGYNSPLHF
TRBD2 TRBJ2-1 TRBV3-1/TRBV3-2 . TGTGCCAGCAGCCAAGACCCACGTGCGGGAGTCCCCTACAATGAGCAGTTCTTC CASSQDPRAGVPYNEQFF
TRBD1 TRBJ1-4 TRBV19 . TGTGCCAGTAGTATAGGCGGCGGACAGGGAGCAACTAATGAAAAACTGCTTTTT CASSIGGGQGATNEKLLF
. TRBJ1-2 TRBV4-3 . TGCGCCAGCAGCCAAGATAGTGGAGGGTTTTATGGCTACACCTTC CASSQDSGGFYGYTF
TRBD2 TRBJ2-3 TRBV19 . TGTGCCAGTAGTATAGACCCCATAGCGGGAGGAAAGGATCTCGATACGCAGTATTTT CASSIDPIAGGKDLDTQYF
. TRBJ1-5 TRBV7-2 . TGTGCCAGCAGCTTAGGCGGATATAGCAATCAGCCCCAGCATTTT CASSLGGYSNQPQHF
TRBD1 TRBJ2-7 TRBV5-1 . TGCGCCAGCAGCTTGGCAGGGGGCAACCCCTCCTACGAGCAGTACTTC CASSLAGGNPSYEQYF
. TRBJ2-7 TRBV7-9 . TGTGCCAGCAGCATCGGGACAGGGACTTTGGCTAGCGGGAGCTACGAGCAGTACTTC CASSIGTGTLASGSYEQYF
. TRBJ1-1 TRBV11-2 . TGTGCCAGCAGCCTCGGGCGGGTTTGGACGGTACGGAACACTGAAGCTTTCTTT CASSLGRVWTVRNTEAFF
. TRBJ2-2 TRBV9 . TGTGCCAGCAGCGTAGGGAGGGTGGGTGTCGCGAACACCGGGGAGCTGTTTTTT CASSVGRVGVANTGELFF
. TRBJ1-2 TRBV27 . TGTGCCAGCAGTGAAAATGGACTGAACTATGGCTACACCTTC CASSENGLNYGYTF
TRBD1 TRBJ1-2 TRBV9 . TGTGCCAGCAGCGTAGGGGGACAGGGTAACTATGGCTACACCTTC CASSVGGQGNYGYTF
. TRBJ1-2 TRBV6-5 . TGTGCCAGCAGGTTGGGCAAGAATATTGGCTACACCTTC CASRLGKNIGYTF
TRBD2 TRBJ2-1 TRBV5-8 . TGTGCCAGCAGCCGTCTAGCGGGAGTAAGCAATGAGCAGTTCTTC CASSRLAGVSNEQFF
TRBD2 TRBJ2-1 TRBV7-2 . TGTGCCAGCAGCTTAGTCGTGGCGGGAGGCTTCTACAATGAGCAGTTCTTC CASSLVVAGGFYNEQFF
. TRBJ1-1 TRBV3-1/TRBV3-2 . TGTGCCAGCAGCCAAGTAGATAGGAACACTGAAGCTTTCTTT CASSQVDRNTEAFF
. TRBJ2-1 TRBV7-8 . TGTGCCAGCAGCTTCAATTTAGCGGGGACAGCCTACAATGAGCAGTTCTTC CASSFNLAGTAYNEQFF
. TRBJ1-3 TRBV11-2 . TGTGCCAGCAGCCCTCTCGTTAACTCTGGAAACACCATATATTTT CASSPLVNSGNTIYF
TRBD1 TRBJ2-6 TRBV6-2/TRBV6-3 . TGTGCCAGCAGTTACAGGTTTCAGAGGGACAGGGAGAGTGGGGCCAACGTCCTGACTTTC CASSYRFQRDRESGANVLTF
TRBD1 TRBJ2-7 TRBV6-5 . TGTGCCAGCTCTAAGGGGACAGGTTCTTCCTACGAGCAGTACTTC CASSKGTGSSYEQYF
. TRBJ2-6 TRBV30 . TGTGCCTGGAGTCCAGGGGCCGGGGCCAACGTCCTGACTTTC CAWSPGAGANVLTF
. TRBJ2-3 TRBV13 . TGTGCCAGCACCCCCCCGGGGGGCACAGATACGCAGTATTTT CASTPPGGTDTQYF
. TRBJ2-7 TRBV28 hyperexpanded TGTGCCAGCAGTGCCCCCGGGACACGGCTTTACTACGAGCAGTACTTC CASSAPGTRLYYEQYF
. TRBJ1-5 TRBV2 . TGTGCCAGCAGTGGCCGGACACTAAGAGTTGATCAGCCCCAGCATTTT CASSGRTLRVDQPQHF
. TRBJ2-3 TRBV3-1/TRBV3-2 . TGTGCCAGCAGCCAAGACTTCAGGGGGGCAGATACGCAGTATTTT CASSQDFRGADTQYF
. TRBJ2-3 TRBV7-3 few TGTGCCAGCAGCTTAATATGGGGGGGCACAGATACGCAGTATTTT CASSLIWGGTDTQYF
TRBD2 TRBJ2-1 TRBV4-3 . TGCGCCAGCAGCCAAGCGGGACTAGCGGGGATTCCATTCAACAATGAGCAGTTCTTC CASSQAGLAGIPFNNEQFF
. TRBJ1-1 TRBV29-1 . TGCAGCGTTTCGGTCCCGAACACTGAAGCTTTCTTT CSVSVPNTEAFF